These 24 T cell receptor beta chains came from one sample sequenced in a study of T-cell memory formation after mild COVID-19 (dated by TCRdb to the early 2020s). To prepare the library, 5' RACE was applied. The instrument given in TCRdb is Illumina NovaSeq 6000. TCRdb reran the public reads through fastp at Q25 and MiXCR, keeping productive beta chains. CDR3 protein sequences are deduplicated, and each keeps its most common genes and DNA. Across this sample there are some 200,000 distinct CDR3 sequences, with around a fifth seen only once. Of the sample, under 25% is held by the ten largest clones. The specimen sequenced was PBMCs or a T cell subset sorted from them (not recorded which). The source of these receptors is an adult woman who had mild COVID-19 (a few samples of this study predate the infection). The sample titles of this study are shuffled in the database, so cell type and time point are left out; the donor was told from shared clones.

This clonotype has just a few counts. The V and J genes are TRBV7-9 and TRBJ2-1; 9 bases map to TRBD1. The CDR3 is 15 amino acids. The junction had 11 bases not matched to a gene; V was cut back by 5 bases and J by 9 bases. Looked up from germline, CDR1 is SEHNR and CDR2 is FQNEAQ (reference sequence). CDR3 region: CASSPTGTGTVEQFF. CDR3 nucleotide sequence: TGTGCCAGCAGCCCCACCGGGACAGGGACTGTTGAGCAGTTCTTC.

This clonotype was found a few times. The chain recombines TRBV4-1 with TRBJ2-5, with 8 positions matching TRBD2. J lost 5 bases, V lost 1 base, and 15 bases had no gene match. CDR3 size: 18 residues. The germline V gene has CDR1 MGHRA and CDR2 YSYEKL. The CDR3 spells CASSQAWLAGGGWETQYF. DNA of the CDR3: TGCGCCAGCAGCCAAGCGTGGCTAGCGGGCGGAGGCTGGGAGACCCAGTACTTC.

This clonotype was observed a few times. The chain is built from TRBV7-8 and TRBJ1-5; TRBD1 agrees at 7 bases. V lost 7 bases to trimming and J lost 5 bases; unmatched junction nucleotides: 17. The CDR3 is 17 amino acids. The germline CDR1 and CDR2 sequences are SGHVS and FQNEAQ. CDR3 nucleotide sequence: TGTGCCAGCAACCACCTGGAGGGGGCAAGGGGGGATCAGCCCCAGCATTTT. It is translated as CASNHLEGARGDQPQHF.

The rearrangement uses TRBV5-6 and TRBJ1-1; D gene unclear. Germline CDR1 reads SGHDT; CDR2 reads YYEEEE. Trimming removed 4 bases from V and 3 bases from J, with 13 bases in between. The CDR3 has 14 residues. As DNA, the CDR3 is TGTGCCAGCAGCAAGACATCACGGGACACTGAAGCTTTCTTT. It is translated as CASSKTSRDTEAFF.

The chain links TRBV20-1 to TRBJ2-1; possibly TRBD2 for D (6 bases). In germline, CDR1 is DFQATT, CDR2 SNEGSKA (reference sequence). The CDR3 length is 15 residues. Trimming left V 0 bases short and J 9 bases short, with 18 bases between. DNA of the CDR3: TGCAGTGCTAGAGATCGGGGGAGCCTAGCTAGTGAGCAGTTCTTC. It specifies CSARDRGSLASEQFF.

Only a few counts were recorded for this clonotype. The chain has TRBV7-9 and TRBJ2-1, with 8 bases fitting TRBD2. The ends lost 2 bases at V and 9 bases at J; junction bases unmatched: 18. CDR1 SEHNR and CDR2 FQNEAQ come from the germline V gene (reference sequence). CDR3 size: 18 residues. The CDR3 region is CASSLSSGSGRRYGEQFF. The CDR3 region has the DNA TGTGCCAGCAGCTTAAGCTCGGGGAGCGGGAGAAGATATGGTGAGCAGTTCTTC.

The chain is built from TRBV6-1 and TRBJ2-1, with 11 nucleotides matching TRBD1. From germline, CDR1 is MNHNS and CDR2 SASEGT. With V trimmed by 6 bases and J by 7 bases, 11 bases remained unmatched. The CDR3 sequence is 16 residues long. The CDR3 sequence is CASSHTPGTGGNEQFF. The DNA of the CDR3 is TGTGCCAGCAGCCACACCCCCGGGACAGGGGGAAATGAGCAGTTCTTC.

This clonotype was observed a handful of times. This chain links TRBV6-5 with TRBJ2-2, with 7 bases that match TRBD1. The trim removed 5 bases at V and 5 bases at J, leaving 14 bases unmatched. The germline V gene encodes CDR1 MNHEY and CDR2 SVGAGI. The CDR3 runs 17 residues. DNA of the CDR3: TGTGCCAGCAGTAAACGGGACAGTTACTTTGGAACCGGGGAGCTGTTTTTT. Translated, it gives CASSKRDSYFGTGELFF.

The chain joins TRBV5-6 to TRBJ1-4; 7 bases fit TRBD1. This CDR3 is 14 amino acids long. CDR1 is SGHDT, CDR2 YYEEEE, per germline. V lost 4 bases and J lost 5; bases outside the gene matches: 5. Here the CDR3 reads CASSPGQFNEKLFF. CDR3 nucleotides: TGTGCCAGCAGCCCGGGACAGTTCAATGAAAAACTGTTTTTT.

The rearrangement joins TRBV30 to TRBJ1-1; D gene unclear. V dropped 3 bases and J dropped 4 bases, with 15 bases sitting between them. Germline loops: CDR1 GTSNPN, CDR2 SVGIG (reference sequence). The CDR3 loop spans 14 amino acids. CDR3 amino acids: CAWSSGIGGTEAFF. Written as DNA, the CDR3 is TGTGCCTGGAGCTCAGGTATAGGTGGCACTGAAGCTTTCTTT.

The chain employs TRBV5-1 and TRBJ1-1; a weak D match, TRBD1 (5 bases). This CDR3 region has 17 residues. V lost 0 bases and J 1 base, leaving 16 bases between the germline ends. Looked up from germline, CDR1 is SGHRS and CDR2 is YFSETQ. The CDR3 sequence is CASSLAGTPGRNTEAFF. Written as DNA, the CDR3 is TGCGCCAGCAGCTTGGCGGGGACCCCCGGTCGGAACACTGAAGCTTTCTTT.

There are a few counts of this clonotype. The gene calls are TRBV6-5 and TRBJ2-7, with D perhaps TRBD1 (6 bases). CDR3 length: 14 residues. V gave up 2 bases and J gave up 4 bases, with 12 bases separating them. Germline CDR1 is MNHEY and CDR2 is SVGAGI. The CDR3 region is CASSYGNTGYEQYF. The DNA for the CDR3 is TGTGCCAGCAGTTACGGGAATACAGGGTACGAGCAGTACTTC.

This clonotype was observed a few times. The chain recombines TRBV7-9 with TRBJ1-1; TRBD1 agrees at 10 bases. The CDR3 sequence is 15 residues long. Trimming at V came to 1 base and at J to 3 bases, leaving 2 bases not matched to a gene. Germline V gene lookup returns CDR1 SEHNR and CDR2 FQNEAQ (reference sequence). The CDR3 DNA follows: TGTGCCAGCAGCTTAGTAGGGACAGGGGACACTGAAGCTTTCTTT. Its protein product is CASSLVGTGDTEAFF.

This clonotype was seen repeatedly, ten times or more. The chain employs TRBV4-3 and TRBJ2-6; D uncertain. V was trimmed by 0 bases and J by 1 base, leaving 7 bases between them. The length of the CDR3 is 16 residues. Germline assignment: CDR1 LGHNA and CDR2 YSLEER. Here the CDR3 DNA reads TGCGCCAGCAGCCAAGATCACACATCTGGGGCCAACGTCCTGACTTTC. Translation gives CASSQDHTSGANVLTF.

This chain joins TRBV7-9 and TRBJ2-1, with 10 bases aligning to TRBD2. Trimming took 5 bases from V and 4 from J; bases not matched to a gene: 5. CDR1 SEHNR and CDR2 FQNEAQ come from the germline V gene (reference sequence). The CDR3 loop spans 15 amino acids. This CDR3 is CASSPTSGEYNEQFF. In DNA form, the CDR3 reads TGTGCCAGCAGCCCTACTAGCGGGGAGTACAATGAGCAGTTCTTC.

The chain couples TRBV6-5 to TRBJ1-2; the D gene is possibly TRBD1 (6 bases). The CDR3 loop spans 14 amino acids. Trimming took off 6 bases at V and 4 bases at J, with 15 bases between the two ends. Germline assignment: CDR1 MNHEY and CDR2 SVGAGI. The CDR3 protein is CASRLFDRPYGYTF. The DNA of the CDR3 is TGTGCCAGCAGGCTTTTTGACAGGCCCTATGGCTACACCTTC.

The chain recombines TRBV12-3 or TRBV12-4 with TRBJ1-1; 7 bases are shared with TRBD1. The CDR3 has 13 residues. The ends lost 6 bases at V and 6 bases at J; junction bases unmatched: 7. The chain's CDR3 is CASSLAQGAEAFF. CDR3 coding DNA: TGTGCCAGCAGCCTGGCCCAGGGGGCTGAAGCTTTCTTT.

This chain uses TRBV5-1 with TRBJ2-7; D unclear. V lost 4 bases to trimming and J lost 1 base, with 15 bases between them. This CDR3 spans 15 amino acids. Germline V gene sequence: CDR1 SGHRS, CDR2 YFSETQ. CDR3: CASSVSVSPSYEQYF. Written as DNA, the CDR3 is TGCGCCAGCAGCGTTTCCGTGTCTCCTTCCTACGAGCAGTACTTC.

This clonotype was recorded a few times. The chain couples TRBV12-3 or TRBV12-4 to TRBJ1-2; 7 bases are shared with TRBD1. This CDR3 comprises 15 residues. V shed 4 bases, J shed 1 base, and the junction held 6 bases outside the gene matches. The CDR3, as DNA: TGTGCCAGCAGTTCGGACAGGACGAATAACTATGGCTACACCTTC. Its translation is CASSSDRTNNYGYTF.

This clonotype was detected only a few times. V and J are TRBV20-1 and TRBJ1-2; no definite D call. Germline CDR1 is DFQATT and CDR2 is SNEGSKA (reference sequence). V lost 1 base and J lost 8, with 17 bases in between. The CDR3 is 14 residues long. The CDR3 DNA sequence: TGCAGTGCTAGAGTTGTTACGGAGATGAAGGGCTACACCTTC. Protein: CSARVVTEMKGYTF.

This rearrangement joins TRBV5-5 to TRBJ1-3; 11 bases line up with TRBD1. The junction had 6 bases not matched to a gene; V was cut back by 6 bases and J by 4 bases. This CDR3 region has 15 residues. Germline V gene data show CDR1 as SGHKS and CDR2 as YYEKEE (reference sequence). The CDR3 region has the DNA TGTGCCAGCACCCTGGGACAGGGGGGCGGAAACACCATATATTTT. Encoded protein: CASTLGQGGGNTIYF.

The table lists this clonotype with many counts. The V call is TRBV12-3 or TRBV12-4, the J call TRBJ1-1; 8 bases match TRBD1. CDR3 length equals 16 residues. V gave up 6 bases and J gave up 1 base; unmatched junction bases: 10. CDR3 residues: CASSSWTGYKNTEAFF. The CDR3 DNA reads as TGTGCCAGCAGCTCTTGGACAGGGTATAAGAACACTGAAGCTTTCTTT.

This chain connects TRBV29-1 to TRBJ1-1; the D gene is possibly TRBD1 (5 bases). V lost 4 bases, J lost 1 base, and 16 bases lay in between. Germline-derived CDR1 and CDR2 are SQVTM and ANQGSEA. CDR3 length: 15 amino acids. The chain's CDR3 is CSVVGADKGNTEAFF. The DNA of the CDR3 is TGCAGCGTTGTCGGGGCCGACAAGGGGAACACTGAAGCTTTCTTT.

The gene calls are TRBV5-5 and TRBJ2-7, with TRBD2 matching 13 bases. Germline-derived CDR1 and CDR2 are SGHKS and YYEKEE (reference sequence). Trimming cost V 4 bases and J 4 bases; bases outside gene matches: 2. CDR3 size: 14 residues. CDR3 DNA sequence: TGTGCCAGCAGCCCGACTAGCGGGGGGTACGAGCAGTACTTC. Amino acid sequence: CASSPTSGGYEQYF.